One T cell receptor (beta chain) is described in this entry. This record comes from a study of blood T cell repertoires in COVID-19. CDR3 size: 16 residues. After removal of 4 bases from V and 2 bases from J, the junction contained 7 bases not matched to a gene. Per germline, CDR1 GTSNPN and CDR2 SVGIG (reference sequence). Using immunoSEQ multiplex PCR, the repertoire was profiled, and TCRdb retains in-frame clones only, with some absent. The top ten hold 8% to 9.5% of the sample, which has roughly 300,000 clones, about four fifths seen once. The clonotype comes from a woman aged 50 to 60 who had recovered from COVID-19. The chain joins TRBV30 to TRBJ2-2, with 10 nucleotides matching TRBD2. The sample was peripheral blood. CDR3: CAWNLLAGVNTGELFF. The CDR3 DNA is TGTGCCTGGAACCTGCTAGCGGGAGTAAACACCGGGGAGCTGTTTTTT. Full variable domain (remainder filled in from reference TRBV30 and TRBJ2-2): SQTIHQWPATLVQPVGSPLSLECTVEGTSNPNLYWYRQAAGRGLQLLFYSVGIGQISSEVPQNLSASRPQDRQFILSSKKLLLSDSGFYLCAWNLLAGVNTGELFFGEGSRLTVL.